Described below is a single T cell receptor (beta chain) sequence and its context. These data come from a study of control samples from healthy donors and cancer patients. The assay was immunoSEQ multiplex PCR, and TCRdb's table has in-frame clones only and misses some. The sample holds about 140,000 clones, 94% seen once. The CDR3 length is 17 residues. Germline V gene data show CDR1 as KGHSH and CDR2 as LQKENI. V lost 1 base and J 4 bases, leaving 16 bases between the germline ends. The sample consisted of blood. The chain uses TRBV18 and TRBJ2-2; D unclear. The clonotype originates from a man aged 40-49 years in good health. CDR3 DNA: TGTGCCAGCTCACCACTTGAACTTCCTTCGGGCACCGGGGAGCTGTTTTTT. It specifies CASSPLELPSGTGELFF.